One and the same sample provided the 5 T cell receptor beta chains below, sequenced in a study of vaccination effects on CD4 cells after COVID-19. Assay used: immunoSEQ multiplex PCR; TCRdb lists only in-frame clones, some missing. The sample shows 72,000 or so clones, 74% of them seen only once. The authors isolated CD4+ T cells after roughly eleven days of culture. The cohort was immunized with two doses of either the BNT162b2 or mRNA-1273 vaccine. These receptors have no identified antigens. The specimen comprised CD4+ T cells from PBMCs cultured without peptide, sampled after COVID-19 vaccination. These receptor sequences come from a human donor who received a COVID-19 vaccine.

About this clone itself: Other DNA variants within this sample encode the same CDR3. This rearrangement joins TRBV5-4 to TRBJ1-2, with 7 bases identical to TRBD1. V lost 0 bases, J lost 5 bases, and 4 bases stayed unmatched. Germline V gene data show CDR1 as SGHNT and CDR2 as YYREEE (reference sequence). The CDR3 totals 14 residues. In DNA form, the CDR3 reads TGTGCCAGCAGCTTGGAGGGGGCGGGTTATGGCTACACCTTC. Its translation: CASSLEGAGYGYTF.

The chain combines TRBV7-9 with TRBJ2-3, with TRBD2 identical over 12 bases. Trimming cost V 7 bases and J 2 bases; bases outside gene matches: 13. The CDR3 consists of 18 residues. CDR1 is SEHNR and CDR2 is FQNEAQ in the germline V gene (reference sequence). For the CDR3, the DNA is TGTGCCAGCATCGCCTCTAGCGGGGGGGCCGGGGACACAGATACGCAGTATTTT. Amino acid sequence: CASIASSGGAGDTDTQYF.

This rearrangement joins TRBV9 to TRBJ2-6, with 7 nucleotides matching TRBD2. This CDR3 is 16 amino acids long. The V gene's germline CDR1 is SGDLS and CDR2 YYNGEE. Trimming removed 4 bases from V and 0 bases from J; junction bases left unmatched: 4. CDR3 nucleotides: TGTGCCAGCAGCCGCCGGGGGGACTCTGGGGCCAACGTCCTGACTTTC. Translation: CASSRRGDSGANVLTF.

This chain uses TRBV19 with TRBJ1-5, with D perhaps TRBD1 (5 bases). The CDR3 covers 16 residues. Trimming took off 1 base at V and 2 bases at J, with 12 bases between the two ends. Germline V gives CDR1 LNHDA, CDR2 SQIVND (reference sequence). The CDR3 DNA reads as TGTGCCAGTAGTATAGTATCGAGAGGGGGCAATCAGCCCCAGCATTTT. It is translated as CASSIVSRGGNQPQHF. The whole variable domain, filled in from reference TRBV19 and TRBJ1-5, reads DGGITQSPKYLFRKEGQNVTLSCEQNLNHDAMYWYRQDPGQGLRLIYYSQIVNDFQKGDIAEGYSVSREKKESFPLTVTSAQKNPTAFYLCASSIVSRGGNQPQHFGDGTRLSIL.

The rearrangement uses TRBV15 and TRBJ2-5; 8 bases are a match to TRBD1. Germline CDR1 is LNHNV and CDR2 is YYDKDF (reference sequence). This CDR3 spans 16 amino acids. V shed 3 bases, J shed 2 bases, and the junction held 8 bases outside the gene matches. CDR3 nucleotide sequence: TGTGCCACCAGCAGGGACAGGGATGGGGGTCAAGAGACCCAGTACTTC. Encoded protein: CATSRDRDGGQETQYF.